The 16 T cell receptor beta chains reported below all come from one sample, sequenced in a study of blood T cell repertoires in COVID-19. The assay was immunoSEQ multiplex PCR, and TCRdb's table has in-frame clones only and misses some. Here the sample spans just over 250,000 clones, 75% to 95% being singletons. The sequenced sample consisted of peripheral blood. Source of these receptors: a person in their late teens or twenties with COVID-19, enrolled during active disease.

This rearrangement joins TRBV4-3 to TRBJ2-5; 14 bases fit TRBD2. Per the germline V gene, CDR1 is LGHNA and CDR2 is YSLEER. CDR3 size: 17 residues. The trim removed 4 bases at V and 1 base at J, leaving 5 bases unmatched. This chain's CDR3 is CASSLGLAGAIQETQYF. The CDR3 DNA sequence: TGCGCCAGCAGCCTGGGACTAGCGGGAGCCATCCAAGAGACCCAGTACTTC.

This clone was counted a few times. The chain carries TRBV2 and TRBJ2-7, with 10 bases lining up with TRBD2. V was clipped by 4 bases and J by 3 bases; unmatched bases: 9. The CDR3 spans 16 residues. The germline V gene encodes CDR1 SNHLY and CDR2 FYNNEI. CDR3 sequence (DNA): TGTGCCAGCAGTGGAGGGCTAGCGGGAGTAGTCTACGAGCAGTACTTC. As protein: CASSGGLAGVVYEQYF.

The table lists this clone with a count of one. The rearrangement links TRBV4-1 to TRBJ2-3; 8 bases fit TRBD2. Germline CDR1 reads MGHRA; CDR2 reads YSYEKL. V lost 0 bases, J lost 3 bases, and 5 bases stayed unmatched. This CDR3 contains 16 residues. The chain's CDR3 is CASSQEPAGVTDTQYF. In nucleotides, the CDR3 is TGCGCCAGCAGCCAAGAGCCAGCGGGAGTAACAGATACGCAGTATTTT.

This chain uses TRBV6-2 or TRBV6-3 with TRBJ2-4; 9 bases agree with TRBD1. Germline V gene lookup returns CDR1 MNHEY and CDR2 SVGEGT. Trimming removed 2 bases from V and 2 bases from J; junction bases left unmatched: 7. The CDR3 is 17 residues long. CDR3 loop: CASSYNTGGATKNIQYF. The CDR3 DNA follows: TGTGCCAGCAGTTACAACACAGGGGGCGCGACCAAAAACATTCAGTACTTC.

The rearrangement joins TRBV11-2 to TRBJ2-1, with 9 bases aligning to TRBD2. The V gene's germline CDR1 is SGHAT and CDR2 FQNNGV. V dropped 4 bases and J dropped 7; count of bases not matched to a gene: 14. The CDR3 spans 17 residues. The CDR3 loop is CASSSANSGRDKNEQFF. In nucleotides, the CDR3 is TGTGCCAGCAGCTCCGCGAATAGCGGGAGAGATAAGAATGAGCAGTTCTTC.

V and J are TRBV9 and TRBJ2-2, with 12 nucleotides matching TRBD2. The J segment lost 6 bases and the V segment lost 4 bases, leaving 7 bases of the junction unmatched. The length of the CDR3 is 16 residues. Per germline, CDR1 SGDLS and CDR2 YYNGEE. The CDR3, as DNA: TGTGCCAGCAGCTTACGACTAGCGGGAGTACCCGGGGAGCTGTTTTTT. It is translated as CASSLRLAGVPGELFF. Based on the CDR3 plus reference TRBV9 and TRBJ2-2, the full variable domain is DSGVTQTPKHLITATGQRVTLRCSPRSGDLSVYWYQQSLDQGLQFLIQYYNGEERAKGNILERFSAQQFPDLHSELNLSSLELGDSALYFCASSLRLAGVPGELFFGEGSRLTVL.

The rearrangement joins TRBV15 to TRBJ2-1; TRBD1 aligns across 9 bases. Trimming at V came to 1 base and at J to 6 bases, leaving 4 bases not matched to a gene. Per germline, CDR1 LNHNV and CDR2 YYDKDF (reference sequence). This CDR3 is built from 15 residues. The CDR3 region has the DNA TGTGCCACCAGCAGAGCCGGGACAGGGATCAATGAGCAGTTCTTC. It codes for CATSRAGTGINEQFF.

The CDR3 loop reads CASSVGSEQETQYF. The DNA of the CDR3 is TGTGCCAGCAGCGTAGGTAGCGAACAAGAGACCCAGTACTTC. The chain carries TRBV9 and TRBJ2-5, with D perhaps matching TRBD2 (5 bases). CDR1 and CDR2 from the germline V gene are SGDLS and YYNGEE. Trimming took 0 bases from V and 2 from J, leaving 8 bases between them. The CDR3 is 14 amino acids.

The chain couples TRBV19 to TRBJ2-7, with 12 bases fitting TRBD2. Looked up from germline, CDR1 is LNHDA and CDR2 is SQIVND (reference sequence). Losses at the gene ends were 5 bases for V and 4 bases for J; bases not matched to a gene: 6. CDR3 size: 15 residues. Here the CDR3 reads CASSPAGTSGYEQYF. CDR3 sequence (DNA): TGTGCCAGTAGTCCTGCCGGGACTAGCGGGTACGAGCAGTACTTC.

The J gene is TRBJ2-4, the V gene TRBV7-9; D is possibly TRBD2 (5 bases). CDR1 SEHNR and CDR2 FQNEAQ come from the germline V gene (reference sequence). Trimming shortened V by 9 bases and J by 4 bases, and 13 bases separated the two germline ends. This CDR3 is 13 amino acids long. CDR3 sequence (DNA): TGTGCCAGTTCAGGAGCGGAGAAAAACATTCAGTACTTC. Amino acid sequence: CASSGAEKNIQYF.

Here the CDR3 DNA reads TGTGCCAGCAGTGAACAGGGGGCGAGCTACACCTTC. This gives the protein CASSEQGASYTF. This chain connects TRBV2 to TRBJ1-2, with 8 bases matching TRBD1. This CDR3 region has 12 residues. V was pared by 2 bases and J by 9 bases, with 2 bases of the junction left unmatched. Germline assignment: CDR1 SNHLY and CDR2 FYNNEI.

The rearrangement links TRBV2 to TRBJ1-2; D is possibly TRBD1 (5 bases). The CDR3 is 13 amino acids. V lost 6 bases to trimming and J lost 8 bases, with 16 bases between them. Germline assignment: CDR1 SNHLY and CDR2 FYNNEI. The CDR3 is CASSPDGGKGYTF. CDR3 nucleotides: TGTGCCAGCAGCCCGGACGGGGGGAAAGGCTACACCTTC.

V and J are TRBV29-1 and TRBJ1-2; 7 bases agree with TRBD1. V shed 6 bases and J 4 bases; nucleotides not matched to a gene: 5. CDR3 length: 12 residues. Germline CDR1 SQVTM, CDR2 ANQGSEA. CDR3 residues: CSVYRGIYGYTF. In nucleotides, the CDR3 is TGCAGCGTCTACAGGGGAATCTATGGCTACACCTTC.

This clone has just one count. The gene calls are TRBV12-3 or TRBV12-4 and TRBJ2-7; D unresolved. V was pared by 3 bases and J by 7 bases, with 10 bases between. The CDR3 length is 12 residues. The CDR3 region is CASSLGTWEQYF. The CDR3 DNA reads as TGTGCCAGCAGTTTGGGCACATGGGAGCAGTACTTC.

The chain is built from TRBV6-5 and TRBJ1-1, with 7 bases identical to TRBD1. The ends lost 5 bases at V and 4 bases at J; junction bases unmatched: 4. The CDR3 runs to 13 residues. Germline CDR1 and CDR2: MNHEY and SVGAGI. CDR3: CASSPQGGTEAFF. DNA of the CDR3: TGTGCCAGCAGTCCGCAGGGGGGCACTGAAGCTTTCTTT.

This sequence joins TRBV14 and TRBJ2-3, with D possibly TRBD1 on 6 matching bases. The CDR3 covers 16 residues. Trimming took off 3 bases at V and 3 bases at J, with 16 bases between the two ends. CDR1 is SGHDN and CDR2 is FVKESK in the germline V gene. CDR3 sequence reads: CASSHWGRKRTDTQYF. CDR3 coding DNA: TGTGCCAGCAGCCATTGGGGGCGGAAACGGACAGATACGCAGTATTTT.